The entry below describes one TCR beta chain. Antigen: not known. The PCR employed 60 Vbeta primers together with 13 Jbeta primers. This table comes from immunoSEQ multiplex PCR, and its TCRdb copy is limited to in-frame clones, with some not included. The table lists nearly 110,000 clones, approximately 73% of them singletons. The CDR3 consists of 15 residues. This specimen comes from a study of cytomegalovirus exposure and HLA in healthy donors. The overall study: Across more than 350 genotyped donors, about 86% landed in the Caucasian-associated ancestry cluster.

Study-wide results and limits: Across donors, sequencing depth was assumed by presence/absence analyses to be roughly uniform.

Sequenced input: PBMCs. The chain uses TRBV21-1 and TRBJ1-5; TRBD1, the table's D call, lacks a check against the DNA. TRBV21-1 is listed as a pseudogene. This clonotype originated in a man aged 25-45 years in good health and CMV-seronegative. This chain's CDR3 is CASSIRGQGNQPQHF. The CDR3 bases are TGTGCCAGCAGCATAAGGGGGCAAGGGAATCAGCCCCAGCATTTT.